The 6 T cell receptor beta chains below come from one sample, sequenced in a study of T cell responses to AZD1222 COVID-19 vaccine. TCRdb keeps only in-frame clones here, not all; method: immunoSEQ multiplex PCR. The sample contains 110,000 or so clones, around 85% of which appear only once. This sample comprised peripheral blood, obtained on day 0 of AZD1222 vaccination. Source of these receptors: an adult in good health.

On this clone: The junction departs from the called germline gene at one end, perhaps through a read error. The chain uses TRBV12-5 and TRBJ2-1; D remains ambiguous. Germline V gene sequence: CDR1 LGHNT, CDR2 FRNRAP. This CDR3 is built from 13 residues. The CDR3 sequence is CASGWASSSPRVF. CDR3 nucleotides: TGTGCTAGTGGTTGGGCCTCTTCGAGCCCCCGGGTCTTC.

In the case of this clone: The junction shows a germline mismatch at one end, possibly a read error. J is TRBJ2-7 and V is TRBV7-2; TRBD2 agrees at 13 bases. Germline assignment: CDR1 SGHTA and CDR2 FQGNSA. The CDR3 has 14 residues. The CDR3, as DNA: TGTGCCAGCAGCTTCGGGACTAGCGGGATGGTAATGGACTTC. Protein: CASSFGTSGMVMDF. Combining the CDR3 with reference TRBV7-2 and TRBJ2-7 gives the whole variable domain GAGVSQSPSNKVTEKGKDVELRCDPISGHTALYWYRQSLGQGLEFLIYFQGNSAPDKSGLPSDRFSAERTGGSVSTLTIQRTQQEDSAVYLCASSFGTSGMVMDFGPGTRLTVT.

The V call is TRBV6-5, the J call TRBJ1-2, with 11 bases that match TRBD1. The germline gives CDR1 MNHEY, CDR2 SVGAGI. The CDR3 spans 14 residues. V trimming: 4 bases; J trimming: 7 bases; junction bases outside the gene matches: 5. The CDR3 is CASSFGQGASGYTF. The CDR3 DNA is TGTGCCAGCAGTTTTGGACAGGGGGCGTCTGGCTACACCTTC.

Note on this clone: Other DNA sequences within the sample encode an identical CDR3. The chain couples TRBV5-1 to TRBJ1-1; TRBD1 might be the D (5 bases). The V gene's germline CDR1 is SGHRS and CDR2 YFSETQ. V was clipped by 3 bases and J by 2 bases, with 11 bases between them. The CDR3 extends over 14 amino acids. The CDR3 region is CASSSGQVNTEAFF. CDR3 bases: TGCGCCAGCAGCTCAGGACAAGTAAACACTGAAGCTTTCTTT. Using reference TRBV5-1 and TRBJ1-1 for the parts outside the CDR3, the full variable domain is KAGVTQTPRYLIKTRGQQVTLSCSPISGHRSVSWYQQTPGQGLQFLFEYFSETQRNKGNFPGRFSGRQFSNSRSEMNVSTLELGDSALYLCASSSGQVNTEAFFGQGTRLTVV.

The rearrangement links TRBV28 to TRBJ1-2; 10 bases line up with TRBD1. The CDR3 contains 17 residues. Germline V gene lookup returns CDR1 MDHEN and CDR2 SYDVKM. Losses at the gene ends were 1 base for V and 4 bases for J; bases not matched to a gene: 9. CDR3 coding DNA: TGTGCCAGCAGTTTATCCGGACAGGGGGGAGGTGGCTATGGCTACACCTTC. It encodes CASSLSGQGGGGYGYTF.

The V and J genes are TRBV25-1 and TRBJ1-1, with TRBD1 as a possible D gene (5 bases). CDR3 length: 13 residues. V was clipped by 6 bases and J by 1 base, with 9 bases between them. CDR1 and CDR2 from the germline V gene are MGHDK and SYGVNS. In DNA form, the CDR3 reads TGTGCCAGCAGGGACAACCCGAACACTGAAGCTTTCTTT. It is translated as CASRDNPNTEAFF.